Following are 20 T cell receptor beta chains from one sample sequenced in a study of cytomegalovirus exposure and HLA in healthy donors. 13 Jbeta primers and 60 Vbeta primers were used for the PCR. The method was immunoSEQ multiplex PCR; TCRdb's version includes in-frame clones alone and lacks a portion of them. Here the sample spans 100,000 or so clones, roughly 12% being singletons. The sample taken for sequencing was PBMCs. The receptors were gathered from a man aged 40-49 years in good health and CMV-seropositive.

The genes are TRBV7-9 and TRBJ1-4; 9 bases agree with TRBD1. V lost 1 base to trimming and J lost 3 bases; unmatched junction nucleotides: 6. The CDR3 length is 17 residues. Germline values: CDR1 SEHNR, CDR2 FQNEAQ (reference sequence). The CDR3 DNA reads as TGTGCCAGCAGCTTAGGACAGGGGGTAGCAGCTAATGAAAAACTGTTTTTT. It specifies CASSLGQGVAANEKLFF.

The sample holds a few counts of this clone. V is TRBV29-1 and J is TRBJ1-4; 7 nucleotides line up with TRBD1. CDR3 length: 12 amino acids. Germline V CDR1 and CDR2: SQVTM, ANQGSEA. Trimming removed 6 bases from V and 7 bases from J; junction bases left unmatched: 5. CDR3 sequence reads: CSVGRQGEKLFF. In nucleotides, the CDR3 is TGCAGCGTCGGACGACAGGGTGAAAAACTGTTTTTT.

The chain uses TRBV5-1 and TRBJ2-6; possible D gene TRBD1, 6 bases. The CDR3 is 16 amino acids. Trimming stripped 5 bases from V and 0 bases from J, with 12 bases between. Germline V gene lookup returns CDR1 SGHRS and CDR2 YFSETQ. The CDR3 protein is CASRVQGNSGANVLTF. As DNA, the CDR3 is TGCGCCAGCAGGGTACAGGGAAACTCTGGGGCCAACGTCCTGACTTTC. Drawing the rest from reference TRBV5-1 and TRBJ2-6, the complete variable domain is KAGVTQTPRYLIKTRGQQVTLSCSPISGHRSVSWYQQTPGQGLQFLFEYFSETQRNKGNFPGRFSGRQFSNSRSEMNVSTLELGDSALYLCASRVQGNSGANVLTFGAGSRLTVL.

The J gene is TRBJ1-6, the V gene TRBV4-1; D is uncertain. This CDR3 comprises 13 residues. The germline V and J ends were trimmed by 0 bases and 16 bases, with 13 bases remaining between them. Germline V gene sequence: CDR1 MGHRA, CDR2 YSYEKL. In nucleotides, the CDR3 is TGCGCCAGCAGCCAAGATAAGGCGGTCCCGCTCCACTTT. It codes for CASSQDKAVPLHF.

This clone turned up a few times. The rearrangement joins TRBV30 to TRBJ2-1, with 8 bases fitting TRBD2. The CDR3 spans 15 residues. Trimming removed 3 bases from V and 0 bases from J; junction bases left unmatched: 4. Germline-derived CDR1 and CDR2 are GTSNPN and SVGIG (reference sequence). For the CDR3, the DNA is TGTGCCTGGAGCAGGGGACTAGACTCCTACAATGAGCAGTTCTTC. This translates into CAWSRGLDSYNEQFF.

The rearrangement uses TRBV7-2 and TRBJ2-1; D is possibly TRBD2 (5 bases). Trimming shortened V by 0 bases and J by 3 bases, and 9 bases separated the two germline ends. Germline V gene data show CDR1 as SGHTA and CDR2 as FQGNSA. This CDR3 is built from 15 residues. The CDR3 sequence: CASSLARGNYNEQFF. The CDR3 DNA reads TGTGCCAGCAGCTTAGCACGGGGAAACTACAATGAGCAGTTCTTC.

The chain links TRBV5-1 to TRBJ2-5; a possible D gene is TRBD1 (6 bases). The CDR3 is 14 residues long. Germline V CDR1 and CDR2: SGHRS, YFSETQ. The V gene lost 4 bases and the J gene lost 5 bases, with 15 bases spanning the gap. This CDR3 reads CASSPDAGVETQYF. The CDR3 nucleotides are TGCGCCAGCAGCCCCGACGCAGGGGTGGAGACCCAGTACTTC.

The gene calls are TRBV7-9 and TRBJ1-4; D is unresolved. This CDR3 is 15 amino acids long. V gave up 5 bases and J gave up 4 bases, with 14 bases separating them. In germline, CDR1 is SEHNR, CDR2 FQNEAQ (reference sequence). CDR3 nucleotide sequence: TGTGCCAGCAGCCAAGACGGGCGGGTTAATGAAAAACTGTTTTTT. It translates to CASSQDGRVNEKLFF.

This clone showed up just a few times. The chain couples TRBV19 to TRBJ1-3; D is perhaps TRBD1 (5 bases). Trimming took 6 bases from V and 0 from J, leaving 12 bases between them. CDR3 length: 15 residues. Germline lookup yields CDR1 LNHDA and CDR2 SQIVND (reference sequence). In DNA, the CDR3 is TGTGCCAGTAGGCTTCCAGGGCTCTCTGGAAACACCATATATTTT. It yields the protein CASRLPGLSGNTIYF.

The sample holds a few counts of this clone. The chain combines TRBV19 with TRBJ2-5, with a possible D match to TRBD2 (6 bases). The germline gives CDR1 LNHDA, CDR2 SQIVND (reference sequence). V lost 3 bases, J lost 5 bases, and 16 bases lay in between. The CDR3 has 15 amino acids. The CDR3 sequence: CASSIDGTLGETQYF. As DNA, the CDR3 is TGTGCCAGTAGTATCGACGGGACTTTAGGGGAGACCCAGTACTTC.

The V call is TRBV10-3, the J call TRBJ1-1; perhaps TRBD1 as D (6 bases). CDR3 length: 16 amino acids. Germline V gives CDR1 ENHRY, CDR2 SYGVKD. Deletions cut 6 bases from V and 6 bases from J, with 23 bases between. CDR3 nucleotides: TGTGCCATCAGGGCGGGCCCGGACAGAGAGACGCCTGAAGCTTTCTTT. Translated, it gives CAIRAGPDRETPEAFF.

The chain combines TRBV27 with TRBJ1-1, with 9 bases aligning to TRBD1. The germline gives CDR1 MNHEY, CDR2 SMNVEV (reference sequence). V lost 6 bases and J lost 3; bases outside the gene matches: 8. CDR3 length equals 15 residues. The CDR3 DNA sequence: TGTGCCAGCAGGCCGGACAGGGGATCTTACACTGAAGCTTTCTTT. It encodes CASRPDRGSYTEAFF.

The chain employs TRBV7-2 and TRBJ2-7; TRBD2 aligns across 10 bases. The CDR3 sequence is 15 residues long. The V segment lost 3 bases and the J segment 6 bases; nucleotides outside the gene matches: 8. Germline lookup yields CDR1 SGHTA and CDR2 FQGNSA. The CDR3, as DNA: TGTGCCAGCAGCTTGGTAGGAAGCGGGAGGGCCGAGCAGTACTTC. It codes for CASSLVGSGRAEQYF.

The genes are TRBV7-9 and TRBJ2-3; 8 nucleotides align to TRBD2. V lost 8 bases, J lost 4 bases, and 17 bases stayed unmatched. CDR1 and CDR2 (germline): SEHNR, FQNEAQ (reference sequence). The CDR3 spans 17 residues. The CDR3 loop reads CASVSLPRAGVSDTQYF. The CDR3 DNA sequence: TGTGCCAGCGTCTCCCTCCCCCGAGCGGGAGTTTCAGATACGCAGTATTTT. Full variable domain (missing parts from reference TRBV7-9 and TRBJ2-3): DTGVSQNPRHKITKRGQNVTFRCDPISEHNRLYWYRQTLGQGPEFLTYFQNEAQLEKSRLLSDRFSAERPKGSFSTLEIQRTEQGDSAMYLCASVSLPRAGVSDTQYFGPGTRLTVL.

The sample holds a few counts of this clone. The V and J genes are TRBV7-2 and TRBJ1-1, with D uncertain. The length of the CDR3 is 13 residues. Between the trimmed V and J ends, which lost 5 bases and 3 bases, there was a span of 10 bases. Germline assignment: CDR1 SGHTA and CDR2 FQGNSA. The CDR3 DNA is TGTGCCAGCAGCCCCCGGGTCTACACTGAAGCTTTCTTT. Its protein product is CASSPRVYTEAFF.

This clone was picked up a small number of times. The J gene is TRBJ2-5, the V gene TRBV29-1; D is perhaps TRBD2 (5 bases). Near its end, the DNA agrees better with TRBJ2-7, so the J call may be wrong. The germline V gene encodes CDR1 SQVTM and CDR2 ANQGSEA. The CDR3 is 11 residues long. Written as DNA, the CDR3 is TGCAGCGTTGACGGACTCTACGAGCAGTACTTC. This codes for CSVDGLYEQYF.

The chain is built from TRBV29-1 and TRBJ1-3, with unresolved D. CDR3 length equals 12 residues. Germline CDR1 SQVTM, CDR2 ANQGSEA. Trimming removed 4 bases at V and 2 bases at J, with 6 bases between. The CDR3 loop reads CSVGAAGNTIYF. The CDR3 DNA reads as TGCAGCGTTGGAGCGGCTGGAAACACCATATATTTT.

The chain carries TRBV7-3 and TRBJ2-5, with TRBD1 identical over 12 bases. Germline trimming cut 6 bases from V and 5 bases from J; bases unmatched to any gene: 28. This CDR3 region has 22 residues. Germline V gene sequence: CDR1 SGHTA, CDR2 FQGTGA. Here the CDR3 reads CASRSEPGTGGDRKGKGETQYF. CDR3 nucleotides: TGTGCCAGCAGGTCCGAACCCGGGACAGGGGGCGATAGGAAGGGGAAGGGGGAGACCCAGTACTTC.

This clone was counted only a few times. V usage is TRBV9 and J usage is TRBJ2-6; a weak D match, TRBD1 (5 bases). Germline CDR1 SGDLS, CDR2 YYNGEE. The length of the CDR3 is 18 residues. Trimming removed 3 bases from V and 3 bases from J, with 19 bases in between. CDR3 sequence: CASSGDRETLFGANVLTF. The CDR3 bases are TGTGCCAGCAGCGGAGACAGAGAAACCTTATTTGGGGCCAACGTCCTGACTTTC. The variable domain in full, completed from reference TRBV9 and TRBJ2-6, reads DSGVTQTPKHLITATGQRVTLRCSPRSGDLSVYWYQQSLDQGLQFLIQYYNGEERAKGNILERFSAQQFPDLHSELNLSSLELGDSALYFCASSGDRETLFGANVLTFGAGSRLTVL.

A few counts support this clone. The J gene is TRBJ1-5, the V gene TRBV19, with unresolved D. The length of the CDR3 is 12 residues. The germline V and J ends were trimmed by 3 bases and 7 bases, with 7 bases remaining between them. Germline CDR1 reads LNHDA; CDR2 reads SQIVND (reference sequence). The chain's CDR3 is CASSILRQPQHF. The CDR3 coding sequence is TGTGCCAGTAGTATCCTACGGCAGCCCCAGCATTTT.